The rows below give T cell receptor beta chains drawn from one sample of a study of T cell repertoires in cytomegalovirus infection. Antigens of these TCRs are unknown. From the reads, TCRdb called clonotypes with MiXCR, one entry per CDR3 protein. The sample carries approximately 49,000 distinct CDR3 sequences, more than 15% recorded once. Sequences were derived from CD8+ T cells from cultured PBMCs, sampled from culture after CMV antigen stimulation. These receptors were collected from a human donor in good health (CMV status not recorded). Some clones in this sample may be carry-over from other donors' samples. Both conserved end residues are part of each CDR3. Fields, in order: J gene, V gene, D gene, clone size, CDR3 DNA, CDR3 protein. The D gene is left open where the match is weak. Size is stated for part of the rows, as once, few or many counts, or as a class when the clone is expanded.

TRBJ2-5 | TRBV7-8 | - | many | TGTGCCAGCAGCTTAGCGTCCGGACAACAAGAGACCCAGTACTTC | CASSLASGQQETQYF
TRBJ2-1 | TRBV7-8 | - | - | TGTGCCAGCAGCTTAGCGCCAGGGGCCCCATCCTACAATGAGCAGTTCTTC | CASSLAPGAPSYNEQFF
TRBJ2-1 | TRBV7-9 | TRBD2 | - | TGTGCCAGCAGCTCCCTAGCGGGGGTCATTGAGCAGTTCTTC | CASSSLAGVIEQFF
TRBJ1-1 | TRBV7-9 | - | few | TGTGCCAGCAGCCCTTCACAGGGTCGGAACACTGAAGCTTTCTTT | CASSPSQGRNTEAFF
TRBJ2-1 | TRBV27 | - | - | TGTGCCAGCAGTGCCGGGACAATCTACAATGAGCAGTTCTTC | CASSAGTIYNEQFF
TRBJ2-1 | TRBV25-1 | - | few | TGTGCCAGCAGTGAGTTCAGGGGCTACAATGAGCAGTTCTTC | CASSEFRGYNEQFF
TRBJ2-7 | TRBV6-2/TRBV6-3 | - | few | TGTCCGCTTTGGGCCAGGCGGTCCTACGAGCAGTACTTC | CPLWARRSYEQYF
TRBJ1-1 | TRBV12-3/TRBV12-4 | - | - | TGTGCCAGCAGTTTTAAGGGGGACACTGAAGCTTTCTTT | CASSFKGDTEAFF
TRBJ2-1 | TRBV4-1 | TRBD1 | - | TGCGCCAGCAGCCAAGGACAGGGTAGAGATGAGCAGTTCTTC | CASSQGQGRDEQFF
TRBJ2-1 | TRBV12-3/TRBV12-4 | - | few | TGTGCCAGCAGTCGAGGTAGCGGCTCCTTGGATGAGCAGTTCTTC | CASSRGSGSLDEQFF
TRBJ1-4 | TRBV12-5 | TRBD1 | - | TGTGCTAGTGGTTTGGAGCGGACAGGGGGCGCAACTAATGAAAAACTGTTTTTT | CASGLERTGGATNEKLFF
TRBJ1-1 | TRBV9 | - | - | TGTGCCAGCAGCTCACTAGGGGGTACTGAAGCTTTCTTT | CASSSLGGTEAFF
TRBJ2-1 | TRBV28 | TRBD1 | - | TGTGCCAGCAGTTTGGGGGGGACAGGGTTCAATGAGCAGTTCTTC | CASSLGGTGFNEQFF
TRBJ2-1 | TRBV6-6 | TRBD2 | - | TGTGCCAGCGCGGCTAGCGGTTACAATGAGCAGTTCTTC | CASAASGYNEQFF
TRBJ2-7 | TRBV4-1 | - | few | TGCGCCAGCAGTGTGTTTGGCCCCGTTTCTTACGAGCAGTACTTC | CASSVFGPVSYEQYF
TRBJ2-1 | TRBV12-5 | - | few | TGTGCTAGTGGCCAAGAGGGGATGTGGAATGAGCAGTTCTTC | CASGQEGMWNEQFF
TRBJ2-3 | TRBV4-2 | - | - | TGCGCCAGCAGCCAAGATCTTGGGGCTGGTGGCACAGATACGCAGTATTTT | CASSQDLGAGGTDTQYF
TRBJ2-5 | TRBV29-1 | - | - | TGCAGCGTTGAAGGCAGGGTTAGCCAAGAGACCCAGTACTTC | CSVEGRVSQETQYF
TRBJ2-3 | TRBV11-3 | - | - | TGTGCCAGCACCCAACCCGTATACAGCACAGATACGCAGTATTTT | CASTQPVYSTDTQYF
TRBJ2-3 | TRBV7-2 | - | - | TGTGCCAGCAGCTTGGGGAGGCTCACCTATACGCAGTATTTT | CASSLGRLTYTQYF
TRBJ2-7 | TRBV6-2/TRBV6-3 | - | - | TGTGCCAGCAGTTACGACAGCTACGAGCAGTACTTC | CASSYDSYEQYF
TRBJ2-5 | TRBV12-3/TRBV12-4 | TRBD2 | few | TGTGCCAGCAGCCCCGGGCGGGGAGCGGGGGAGACCCAGTACTTC | CASSPGRGAGETQYF
TRBJ2-3 | TRBV6-1 | TRBD2 | few | TGTGCCAGCAGTGGGACTAGCGGGGGGGCAGATACGCAGTATTTT | CASSGTSGGADTQYF
TRBJ1-1 | TRBV6-2/TRBV6-3 | - | many | TGTGCCAGCAGTTCCTCATGGGGGGGCCGAAACACTGAAGCTTTCTTT | CASSSSWGGRNTEAFF
TRBJ2-1 | TRBV28 | - | few | TGTGCCAGCAGGAATCCCGGGGAGGAGCAGTTCTTC | CASRNPGEEQFF
TRBJ2-2 | TRBV7-6 | - | - | TGTGCCAGCAGGGTCACCGGGGAGCTGTTTTTT | CASRVTGELFF